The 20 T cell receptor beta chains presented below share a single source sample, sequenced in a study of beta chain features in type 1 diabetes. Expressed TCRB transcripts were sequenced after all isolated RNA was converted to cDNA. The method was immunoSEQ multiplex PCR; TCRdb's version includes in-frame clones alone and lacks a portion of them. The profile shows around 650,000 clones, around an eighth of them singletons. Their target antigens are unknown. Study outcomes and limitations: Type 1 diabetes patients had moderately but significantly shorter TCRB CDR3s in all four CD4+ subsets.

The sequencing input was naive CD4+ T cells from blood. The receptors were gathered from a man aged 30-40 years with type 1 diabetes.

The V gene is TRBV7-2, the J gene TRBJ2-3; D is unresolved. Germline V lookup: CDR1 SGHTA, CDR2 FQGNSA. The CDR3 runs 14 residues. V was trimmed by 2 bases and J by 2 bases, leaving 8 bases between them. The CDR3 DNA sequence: TGTGCCAGCAGCTTAAGCCCGATCACAGATACGCAGTATTTT. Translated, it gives CASSLSPITDTQYF.

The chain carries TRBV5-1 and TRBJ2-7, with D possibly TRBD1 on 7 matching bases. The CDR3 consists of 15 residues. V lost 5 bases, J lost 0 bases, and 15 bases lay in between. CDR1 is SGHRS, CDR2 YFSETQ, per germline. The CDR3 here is CASSMGGTASYEQYF. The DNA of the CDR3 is TGCGCCAGCAGTATGGGCGGGACAGCCTCCTACGAGCAGTACTTC.

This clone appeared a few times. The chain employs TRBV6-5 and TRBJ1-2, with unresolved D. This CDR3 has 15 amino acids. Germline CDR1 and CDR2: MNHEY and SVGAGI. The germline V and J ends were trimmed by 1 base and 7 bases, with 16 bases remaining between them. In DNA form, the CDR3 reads TGTGCCAGCAGTTACTTAGTACAGAGCTCCGGTGGCTACACCTTC. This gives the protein CASSYLVQSSGGYTF.

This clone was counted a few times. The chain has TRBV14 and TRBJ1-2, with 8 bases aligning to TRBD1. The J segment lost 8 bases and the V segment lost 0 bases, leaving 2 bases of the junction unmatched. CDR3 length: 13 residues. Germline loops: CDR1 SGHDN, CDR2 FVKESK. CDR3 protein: CASSQDGQGGYTF. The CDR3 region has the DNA TGTGCCAGCAGCCAAGACGGACAGGGCGGCTACACCTTC.

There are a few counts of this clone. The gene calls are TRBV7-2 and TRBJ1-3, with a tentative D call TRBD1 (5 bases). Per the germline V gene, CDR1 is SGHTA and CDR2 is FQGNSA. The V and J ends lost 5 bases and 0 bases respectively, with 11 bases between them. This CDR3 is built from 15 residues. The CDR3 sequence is CASSIQVDSGNTIYF. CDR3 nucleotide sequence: TGTGCCAGCAGCATACAGGTCGACTCTGGAAACACCATATATTTT.

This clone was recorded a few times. The CDR3 sequence is CASSTSDRASYEQYF. CDR3 in DNA: TGTGCCAGTAGTACTTCCGACAGGGCTTCCTACGAGCAGTACTTC. The chain joins TRBV19 to TRBJ2-7; 7 positions match TRBD1. The CDR3 runs 15 residues. J lost 1 base, V lost 4 bases, and 7 bases had no gene match. CDR1 is LNHDA and CDR2 is SQIVND in the germline V gene (reference sequence). Full variable domain (outside the CDR3, taken from reference TRBV19 and TRBJ2-7): DGGITQSPKYLFRKEGQNVTLSCEQNLNHDAMYWYRQDPGQGLRLIYYSQIVNDFQKGDIAEGYSVSREKKESFPLTVTSAQKNPTAFYLCASSTSDRASYEQYFGPGTRLTVT.

The CDR3 DNA reads as TGTGCCAGCAGCTTAAGGGACCTGCCGCCCCAGCATTTT. Translation gives CASSLRDLPPQHF. The chain links TRBV7-9 to TRBJ1-5; D is possibly TRBD1 (5 bases). The CDR3 contains 13 residues. Germline-derived CDR1 and CDR2 are SEHNR and FQNEAQ (reference sequence). V shed 2 bases and J shed 9 bases, with 11 bases lying between them.

The CDR3 DNA reads as TGCAGCGTTGAAGTATCCCGGAGTACGCAGTATTTT. Its translation is CSVEVSRSTQYF. The chain employs TRBV29-1 and TRBJ2-3; D is uncertain. Germline CDR1 reads SQVTM; CDR2 reads ANQGSEA. The CDR3 has 12 residues. V lost 1 base and J lost 8, with 10 bases in between.

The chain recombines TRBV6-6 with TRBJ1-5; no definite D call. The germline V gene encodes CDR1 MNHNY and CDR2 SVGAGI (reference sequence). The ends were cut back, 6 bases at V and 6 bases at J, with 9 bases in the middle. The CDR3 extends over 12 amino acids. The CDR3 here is CASREGGQPQHF. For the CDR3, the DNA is TGTGCCAGCAGGGAGGGAGGTCAGCCCCAGCATTTT.

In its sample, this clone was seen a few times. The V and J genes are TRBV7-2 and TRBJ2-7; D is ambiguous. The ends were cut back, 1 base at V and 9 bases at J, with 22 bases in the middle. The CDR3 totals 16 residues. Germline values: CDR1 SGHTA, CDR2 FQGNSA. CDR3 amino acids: CASSLDVAVPRSPQYF. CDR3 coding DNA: TGTGCCAGCAGCTTAGACGTGGCAGTCCCCAGAAGTCCGCAGTACTTC.

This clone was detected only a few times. CDR3 sequence: CASSLIRVGSGYTF. The CDR3 region has the DNA TGTGCCAGCAGTTTAATCCGCGTGGGGTCTGGCTACACCTTC. V is TRBV27 and J is TRBJ1-2; D is undetermined. Trimming removed 2 bases at V and 7 bases at J, with 14 bases between. CDR3 length equals 14 residues. The germline CDR1 and CDR2 sequences are MNHEY and SMNVEV (reference sequence).

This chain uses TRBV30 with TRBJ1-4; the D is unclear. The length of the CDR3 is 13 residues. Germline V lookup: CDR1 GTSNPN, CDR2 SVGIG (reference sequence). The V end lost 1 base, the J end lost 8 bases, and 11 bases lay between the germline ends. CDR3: CAWSASTGEKLFF. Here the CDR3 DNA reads TGTGCCTGGAGTGCCTCAACGGGGGAAAAACTGTTTTTT.

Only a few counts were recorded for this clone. CDR3 region: CASSQVGLAGGDTQYF. CDR3 nucleotides: TGCGCCAGCAGCCAAGTTGGTCTAGCGGGGGGAGATACGCAGTATTTT. The gene calls are TRBV4-3 and TRBJ2-3, with TRBD2 matching 11 bases. CDR1 is LGHNA, CDR2 YSLEER, per germline. The V gene end was trimmed by 1 base and the J gene end by 5 bases; junction bases not matched to a gene: 5. The CDR3 spans 16 residues.

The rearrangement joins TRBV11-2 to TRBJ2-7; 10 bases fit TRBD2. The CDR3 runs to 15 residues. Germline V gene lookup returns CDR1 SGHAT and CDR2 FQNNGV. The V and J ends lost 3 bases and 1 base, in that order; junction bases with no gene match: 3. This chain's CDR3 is CASSFPSGGSYEQYF. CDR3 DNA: TGTGCCAGCAGCTTTCCTAGCGGGGGATCCTACGAGCAGTACTTC.

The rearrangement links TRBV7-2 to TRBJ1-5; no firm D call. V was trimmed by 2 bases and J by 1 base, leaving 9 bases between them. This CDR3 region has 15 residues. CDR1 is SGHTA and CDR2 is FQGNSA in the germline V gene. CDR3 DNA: TGTGCCAGCAGCTTAATGGGAAAAAGCAATCAGCCCCAGCATTTT. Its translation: CASSLMGKSNQPQHF.

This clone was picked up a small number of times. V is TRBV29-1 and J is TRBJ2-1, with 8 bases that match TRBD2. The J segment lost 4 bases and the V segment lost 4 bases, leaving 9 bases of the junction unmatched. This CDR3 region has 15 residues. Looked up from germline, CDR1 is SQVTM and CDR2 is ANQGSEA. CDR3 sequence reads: CSVVPSGGLYNEQFF. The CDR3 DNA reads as TGCAGCGTTGTCCCGAGCGGGGGCCTTTACAATGAGCAGTTCTTC.

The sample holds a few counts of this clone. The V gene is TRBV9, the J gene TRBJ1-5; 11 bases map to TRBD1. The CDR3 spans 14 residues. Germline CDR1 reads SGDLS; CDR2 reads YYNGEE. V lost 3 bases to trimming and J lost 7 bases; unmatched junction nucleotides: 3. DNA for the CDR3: TGTGCCAGCAGCGCGGGGACAGGGGGACAGCCCCAGCATTTT. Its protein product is CASSAGTGGQPQHF. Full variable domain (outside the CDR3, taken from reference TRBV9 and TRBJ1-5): DSGVTQTPKHLITATGQRVTLRCSPRSGDLSVYWYQQSLDQGLQFLIQYYNGEERAKGNILERFSAQQFPDLHSELNLSSLELGDSALYFCASSAGTGGQPQHFGDGTRLSIL.

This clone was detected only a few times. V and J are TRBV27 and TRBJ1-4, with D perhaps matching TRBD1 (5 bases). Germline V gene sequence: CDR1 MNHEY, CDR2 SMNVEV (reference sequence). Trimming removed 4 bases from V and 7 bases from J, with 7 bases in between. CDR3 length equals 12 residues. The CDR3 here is CASSSRGEKLFF. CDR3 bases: TGTGCCAGCAGTTCAAGGGGTGAAAAACTGTTTTTT. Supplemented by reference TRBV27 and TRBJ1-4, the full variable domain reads EAQVTQNPRYLITVTGKKLTVTCSQNMNHEYMSWYRQDPGLGLRQIYYSMNVEVTDKGDVPEGYKVSRKEKRNFPLILESPSPNQTSLYFCASSSRGEKLFFGSGTQLSVL.

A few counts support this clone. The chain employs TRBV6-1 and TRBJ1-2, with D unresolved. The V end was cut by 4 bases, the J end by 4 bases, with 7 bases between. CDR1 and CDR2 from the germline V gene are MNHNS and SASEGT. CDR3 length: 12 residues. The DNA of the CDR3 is TGTGCCAGCAGTGGACGGACCTATGGCTACACCTTC. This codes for CASSGRTYGYTF.

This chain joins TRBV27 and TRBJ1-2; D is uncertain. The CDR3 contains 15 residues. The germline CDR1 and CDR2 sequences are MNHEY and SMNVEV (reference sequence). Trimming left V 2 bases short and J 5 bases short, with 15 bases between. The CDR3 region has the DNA TGTGCCAGCAGTTTAAGGCCAACGGTGGGGTATGGCTACACCTTC. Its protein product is CASSLRPTVGYGYTF.